This TCR beta chain was captured by sequencing in a study of identical twins. MiXCR was run by TCRdb on the 5' RACE reads, yielding one entry per CDR3 protein. The sample has approximately 630,000 distinct CDR3 sequences, under 8.5% seen once. On this clonotype: Its antigen remains unidentified.

Study observations and caveats: Zero-insertion findings could be partly confounded by invariant cells (MAIT and iNKT cells).

The same sample was also used in a study of yellow fever vaccine responses in identical twins.

Sequencing input: PBMCs. The TCR was taken from a woman between 18 and 29 years old in good health.

As DNA, the CDR3 is TGCAGTGCTAGAGATGTGGGTCACATGAACACTGAAGCTTTCTTT. Protein sequence: CSARDVGHMNTEAFF. V gene TRBV20-1 combines with J gene TRBJ1-1; D is ambiguous. V lost 0 bases to trimming and J lost 0 bases, with 11 bases between them. Germline-derived CDR1 and CDR2 are DFQATT and SNEGSKA (reference sequence). The CDR3 is made up of 15 amino acids.